These 19 T cell receptor beta chains were sequenced from one sample in a study of blood T cell repertoires in COVID-19. Assay used: immunoSEQ multiplex PCR; TCRdb lists only in-frame clones, some missing. The data show more than 400,000 clones, roughly 90% seen once. Specimen: PBMCs or T cells enriched from blood (not recorded which). These receptor sequences come from a young woman who had recovered from COVID-19.

The chain is built from TRBV19 and TRBJ1-1; TRBD1 matches at 7 bases. Germline CDR1 and CDR2: LNHDA and SQIVND (reference sequence). The CDR3 contains 13 residues. The V and J ends lost 8 bases and 7 bases, in that order; junction bases with no gene match: 10. The chain's CDR3 is CASGLRGTVEAFF. The CDR3, as DNA: TGTGCCAGTGGCCTCCGAGGGACAGTTGAAGCTTTCTTT. Using reference TRBV19 and TRBJ1-1 for the parts outside the CDR3, the full variable domain is DGGITQSPKYLFRKEGQNVTLSCEQNLNHDAMYWYRQDPGQGLRLIYYSQIVNDFQKGDIAEGYSVSREKKESFPLTVTSAQKNPTAFYLCASGLRGTVEAFFGQGTRLTVV.

The chain employs TRBV19 and TRBJ1-4; D unclear. Germline values: CDR1 LNHDA, CDR2 SQIVND (reference sequence). This CDR3 contains 16 residues. V lost 8 bases and J lost 0, with 16 bases in between. CDR3 bases: TGTGCCAGTGGGAGTCCCGCATCCACAACTAATGAAAAACTGTTTTTT. Translated: CASGSPASTTNEKLFF. Drawing the rest from reference TRBV19 and TRBJ1-4, the complete variable domain is DGGITQSPKYLFRKEGQNVTLSCEQNLNHDAMYWYRQDPGQGLRLIYYSQIVNDFQKGDIAEGYSVSREKKESFPLTVTSAQKNPTAFYLCASGSPASTTNEKLFFGSGTQLSVL.

This chain uses TRBV6-5 with TRBJ2-7; 9 bases map to TRBD1. The CDR3 has 13 amino acids. From germline, CDR1 is MNHEY and CDR2 SVGAGI. V lost 8 bases, J lost 3 bases, and 5 bases stayed unmatched. This CDR3 reads CASAGTGFYEQYF. DNA for the CDR3: TGTGCCAGCGCCGGGACAGGGTTCTACGAGCAGTACTTC.

The chain recombines TRBV28 with TRBJ2-5, with 9 bases lining up with TRBD1. The CDR3 spans 16 residues. Germline CDR1 reads MDHEN; CDR2 reads SYDVKM. J gave up 5 bases and V 6 bases, and 13 bases lay outside the gene matches. CDR3 in DNA: TGTGCCAGCAGACTACCGGGACAGGGAGTTGAGGAGACCCAGTACTTC. This translates into CASRLPGQGVEETQYF.

This clone was counted a few times. The J gene is TRBJ1-2, the V gene TRBV5-1; 7 bases agree with TRBD1. The CDR3 has 13 amino acids. V gave up 7 bases and J gave up 3 bases; unmatched junction bases: 6. Germline-derived CDR1 and CDR2 are SGHRS and YFSETQ. CDR3 sequence (DNA): TGCGCCAGCGCTACAGGGGATCACTATGGCTACACCTTC. This sequence encodes CASATGDHYGYTF.

This clone was observed a single time. The DNA for the CDR3 is TGTGCCAGCAGCCAAGATGCGGGGGACAGGGTGGTTGAAGCTTTCTTT. This gives the protein CASSQDAGDRVVEAFF. This chain links TRBV3-1 (or the pseudogene TRBV3-2) with TRBJ1-1; 9 positions match TRBD1. Germline assignment: CDR1 LGHDT and CDR2 YNNKEL (reference sequence). V lost 0 bases to trimming and J lost 7 bases; unmatched junction nucleotides: 9. The CDR3 totals 16 residues.

The chain has TRBV6-5 and TRBJ1-2; 7 bases match TRBD1. This CDR3 has 13 amino acids. V gave up 7 bases and J gave up 3 bases; unmatched junction bases: 5. Germline lookup yields CDR1 MNHEY and CDR2 SVGAGI. The CDR3 DNA is TGTGCCAGCACCCCTGGGACAGACTATGGCTACACCTTC. Amino acids: CASTPGTDYGYTF.

This chain uses TRBV11-2 with TRBJ1-4; 7 positions agree with TRBD1. Germline lookup yields CDR1 SGHAT and CDR2 FQNNGV. Trimming at V came to 5 bases and at J to 8 bases, leaving 14 bases not matched to a gene. This CDR3 comprises 16 residues. The CDR3 region has the DNA TGTGCCAGCAGCCAAGGGACAGTTAGGGCGGGAGAAAAACTGTTTTTT. Its translation: CASSQGTVRAGEKLFF.

The J gene is TRBJ2-3, the V gene TRBV30, with TRBD1 identical over 10 bases. The germline gives CDR1 GTSNPN, CDR2 SVGIG (reference sequence). Losses at the gene ends were 1 base for V and 6 bases for J; bases not matched to a gene: 10. CDR3 length equals 16 residues. The CDR3 loop reads CAWSALRQGAGDTQYF. The CDR3 DNA follows: TGTGCCTGGAGTGCCCTTCGACAGGGGGCAGGGGATACGCAGTATTTT.

A single count supports this clone. The chain couples TRBV18 to TRBJ2-2, with D possibly being TRBD2 (7 bases). This CDR3 is 15 amino acids long. The ends were cut back, 6 bases at V and 2 bases at J, with 13 bases in the middle. Germline CDR1 is KGHSH and CDR2 is LQKENI. This CDR3 reads CASSSGGRNTGELFF. The DNA of the CDR3 is TGTGCCAGCTCCTCGGGGGGCCGTAACACCGGGGAGCTGTTTTTT.

J is TRBJ2-7 and V is TRBV28; tentatively, D is TRBD1 (5 bases). V lost 10 bases, J lost 0 bases, and 19 bases lay in between. This CDR3 spans 15 amino acids. In germline, CDR1 is MDHEN, CDR2 SYDVKM. The CDR3, as DNA: TGTGCCACTCCCCAAGTGGGGCTTCCCTCCTACGAGCAGTACTTC. As protein: CATPQVGLPSYEQYF.

This sequence joins TRBV24-1 and TRBJ1-2, with D possibly TRBD1 on 5 matching bases. V shed 3 bases and J shed 8 bases, with 12 bases lying between them. CDR3 size: 13 residues. CDR1 KGHDR and CDR2 SFDVKD come from the germline V gene. CDR3 protein: CATSDTARGGYTF. The CDR3 region has the DNA TGTGCCACCAGTGATACGGCCCGGGGGGGCTACACCTTC.

The chain recombines TRBV29-1 with TRBJ1-1; D remains ambiguous. With 6 bases removed from V and 6 bases from J, the gap between germline ends came to 11 bases. CDR3 length equals 11 residues. CDR1 and CDR2 from the germline V gene are SQVTM and ANQGSEA. The CDR3 coding sequence is TGCAGCGTCGGGGTCGTACCTGAAGCTTTCTTT. Translated: CSVGVVPEAFF.

The V call is TRBV4-1, the J call TRBJ2-7; the D gene is possibly TRBD2 (5 bases). Trimming took 1 base from V and 9 from J, leaving 19 bases between them. Germline-derived CDR1 and CDR2 are MGHRA and YSYEKL. CDR3 length: 15 amino acids. The CDR3 region has the DNA TGCGCCAGCAGCCAAGGGATACTACGAAATGAGGGGCAGTACTTC. Its protein product is CASSQGILRNEGQYF.

The chain has TRBV2 and TRBJ2-3, with TRBD2 matching over 8 bases. The germline CDR1 and CDR2 sequences are SNHLY and FYNNEI. V gave up 5 bases and J gave up 0 bases; unmatched junction bases: 10. The CDR3 runs to 17 residues. The CDR3 sequence: CASSQRTSGASTDTQYF. CDR3 bases: TGTGCCAGCAGTCAGCGCACTAGCGGAGCTAGCACAGATACGCAGTATTTT. Supplemented by reference TRBV2 and TRBJ2-3, the full variable domain reads EPEVTQTPSHQVTQMGQEVILRCVPISNHLYFYWYRQILGQKVEFLVSFYNNEISEKSEIFDDQFSVERPDGSNFTLKIRSTKLEDSAMYFCASSQRTSGASTDTQYFGPGTRLTVL.

The chain recombines TRBV5-1 with TRBJ1-1; a weak D match, TRBD1 (5 bases). Germline CDR1 and CDR2: SGHRS and YFSETQ. V was clipped by 0 bases and J by 1 base, with 19 bases between them. The CDR3 has 18 amino acids. The CDR3 bases are TGCGCCAGCAGCTTGGTCCGGACCGAAGGAGGGGCGAACACTGAAGCTTTCTTT. Its translation: CASSLVRTEGGANTEAFF.

The chain has TRBV5-1 and TRBJ2-6; no clear D. The CDR3 extends over 18 amino acids. The germline gives CDR1 SGHRS, CDR2 YFSETQ. V lost 2 bases, J lost 1 base, and 16 bases lay in between. Here the CDR3 reads CASSFTGGSLSGANVLTF. The CDR3 nucleotides read TGCGCCAGCAGCTTCACGGGTGGGTCCCTGTCTGGGGCCAACGTCCTGACTTTC.

The gene calls are TRBV27 and TRBJ2-1; TRBD1 aligns across 11 bases. The CDR3 is made up of 16 amino acids. CDR1 MNHEY and CDR2 SMNVEV come from the germline V gene (reference sequence). J lost 6 bases, V lost 2 bases, and 6 bases had no gene match. The CDR3 region is CASSLLPGQGGNEQFF. CDR3 DNA sequence: TGTGCCAGCAGTTTACTCCCGGGACAGGGGGGCAATGAGCAGTTCTTC.

J is TRBJ2-1 and V is TRBV3-1 (or the pseudogene TRBV3-2), with unresolved D. V lost 0 bases and J 8 bases, leaving 8 bases between the germline ends. The CDR3 is 13 amino acids. The V gene's germline CDR1 is LGHDT and CDR2 YNNKEL (reference sequence). CDR3 in DNA: TGTGCCAGCAGCCAAGATCTTGAGGATGAGCAGTTCTTC. It translates to CASSQDLEDEQFF.